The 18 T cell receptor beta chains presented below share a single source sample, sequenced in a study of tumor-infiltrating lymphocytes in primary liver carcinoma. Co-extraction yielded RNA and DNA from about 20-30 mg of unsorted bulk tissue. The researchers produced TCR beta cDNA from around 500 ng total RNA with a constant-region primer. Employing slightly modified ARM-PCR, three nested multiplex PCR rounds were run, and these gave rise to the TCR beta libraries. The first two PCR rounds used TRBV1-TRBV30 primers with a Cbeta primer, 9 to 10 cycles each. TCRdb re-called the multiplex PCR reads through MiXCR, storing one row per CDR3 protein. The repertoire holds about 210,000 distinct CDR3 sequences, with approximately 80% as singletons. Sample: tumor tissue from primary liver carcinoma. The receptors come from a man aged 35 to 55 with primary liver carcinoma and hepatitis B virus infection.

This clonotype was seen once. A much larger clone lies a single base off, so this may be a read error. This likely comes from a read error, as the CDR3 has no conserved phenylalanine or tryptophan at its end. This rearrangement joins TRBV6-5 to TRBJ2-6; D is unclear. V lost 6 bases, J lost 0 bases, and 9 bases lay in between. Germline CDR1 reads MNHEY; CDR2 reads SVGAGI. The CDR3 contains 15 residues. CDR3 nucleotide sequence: TGTGCCAGCAGATACAGTGGCTCTGGGGCCAACGTCCTGACTCTC. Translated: CASRYSGSGANVLTL.

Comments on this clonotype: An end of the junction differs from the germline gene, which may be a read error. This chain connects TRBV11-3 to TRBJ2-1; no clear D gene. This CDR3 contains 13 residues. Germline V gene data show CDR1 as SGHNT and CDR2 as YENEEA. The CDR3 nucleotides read TGTCCCAGCAGCTTCGCGCCTTCGCTTGAGCAGTTATTC. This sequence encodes CPSSFAPSLEQLF. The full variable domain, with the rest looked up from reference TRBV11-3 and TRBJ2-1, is EAGVVQSPRYKIIEKKQPVAFWCNPISGHNTLYWYLQNLGQGPELLIRYENEEAVDDSQLPKDRFSAERLKGVDSTLKIQPAELGDSAVYLCPSSFAPSLEQLFGPGTRLTVL.

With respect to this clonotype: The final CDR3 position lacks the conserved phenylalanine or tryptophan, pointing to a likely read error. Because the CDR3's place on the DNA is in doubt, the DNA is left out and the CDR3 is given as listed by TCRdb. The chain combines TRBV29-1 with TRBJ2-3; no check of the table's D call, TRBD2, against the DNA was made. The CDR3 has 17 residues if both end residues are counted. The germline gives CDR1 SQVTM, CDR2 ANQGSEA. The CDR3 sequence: CSTPIAGSQGLSATQYL.

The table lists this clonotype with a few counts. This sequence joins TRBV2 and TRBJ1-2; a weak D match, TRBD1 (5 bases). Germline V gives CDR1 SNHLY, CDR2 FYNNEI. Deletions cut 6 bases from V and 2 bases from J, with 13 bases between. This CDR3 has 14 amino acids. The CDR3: CASRRSDRNYGYTF. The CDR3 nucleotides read TGTGCCAGCAGAAGATCCGACAGAAACTATGGCTACACCTTC.

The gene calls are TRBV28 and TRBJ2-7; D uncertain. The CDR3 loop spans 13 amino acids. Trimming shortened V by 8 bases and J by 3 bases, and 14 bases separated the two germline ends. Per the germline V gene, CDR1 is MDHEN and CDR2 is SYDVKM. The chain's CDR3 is CASGAAWSYEQYF. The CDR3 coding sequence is TGTGCCAGCGGTGCGGCTTGGAGCTACGAGCAGTACTTC.

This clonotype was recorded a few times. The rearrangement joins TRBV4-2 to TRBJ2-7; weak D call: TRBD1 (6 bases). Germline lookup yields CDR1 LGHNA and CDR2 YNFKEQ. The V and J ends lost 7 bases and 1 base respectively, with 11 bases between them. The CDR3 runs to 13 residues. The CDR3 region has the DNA TGTGCCAGCAATCAAGGGGGATCCTACGAGCAGTACTTC. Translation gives CASNQGGSYEQYF.

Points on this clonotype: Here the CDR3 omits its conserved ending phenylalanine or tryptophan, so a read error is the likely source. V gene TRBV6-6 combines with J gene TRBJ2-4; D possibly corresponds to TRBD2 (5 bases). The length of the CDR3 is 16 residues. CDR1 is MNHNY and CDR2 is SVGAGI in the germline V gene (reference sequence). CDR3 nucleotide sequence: TGTGCCAGCAGCTTGGGGATAGGAGGATCCAAATACATTCAGTACTTA. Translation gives CASSLGIGGSKYIQYL.

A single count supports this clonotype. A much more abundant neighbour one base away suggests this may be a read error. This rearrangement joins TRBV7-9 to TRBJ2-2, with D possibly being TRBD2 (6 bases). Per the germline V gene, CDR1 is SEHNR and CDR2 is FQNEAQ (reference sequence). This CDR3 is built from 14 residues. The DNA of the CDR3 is TGTGCCAGCGGCTTAGCGGCCTTCACCGGGGAGCTGTTTTTT. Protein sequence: CASGLAAFTGELFF.

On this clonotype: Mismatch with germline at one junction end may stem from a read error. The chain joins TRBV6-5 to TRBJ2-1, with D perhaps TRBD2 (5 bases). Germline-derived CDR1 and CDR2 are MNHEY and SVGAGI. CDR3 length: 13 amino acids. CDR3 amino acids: CASSRLSSNEQFF. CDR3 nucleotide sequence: TGCGCCAGCAGTAGACTATCCTCCAATGAACAGTTCTTC.

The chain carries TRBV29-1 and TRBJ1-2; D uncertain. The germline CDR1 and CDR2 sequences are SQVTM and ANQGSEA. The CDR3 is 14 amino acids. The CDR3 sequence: CGLEAEEGVDGYTF. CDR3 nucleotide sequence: TGCGGCCTTGAAGCGGAAGAAGGAGTGGATGGCTACACCTTC.

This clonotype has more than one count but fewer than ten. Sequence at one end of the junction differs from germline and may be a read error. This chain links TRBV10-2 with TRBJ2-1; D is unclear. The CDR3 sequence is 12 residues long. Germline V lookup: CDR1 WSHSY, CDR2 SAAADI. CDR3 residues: CASSHGYNEQSF. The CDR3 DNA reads TGCGCCAGCAGCCACGGGTACAATGAGCAATCCTTC.

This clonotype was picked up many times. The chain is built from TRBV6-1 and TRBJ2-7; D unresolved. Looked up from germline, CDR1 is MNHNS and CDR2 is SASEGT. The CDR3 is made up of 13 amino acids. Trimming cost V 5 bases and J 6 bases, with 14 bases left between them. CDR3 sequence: CASSSVPTGEQYF. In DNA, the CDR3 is TGTGCCAGCAGTTCGGTCCCTACCGGCGAGCAGTACTTC.

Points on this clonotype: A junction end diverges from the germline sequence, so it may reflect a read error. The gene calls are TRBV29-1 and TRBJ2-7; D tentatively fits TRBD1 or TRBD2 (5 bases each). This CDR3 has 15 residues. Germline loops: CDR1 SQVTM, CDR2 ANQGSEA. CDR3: CSIEDSSGSSYEQYF. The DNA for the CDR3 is TGCAGCATTGAAGATTCATCAGGGAGCTCCTACGAGCAGTACTTC.

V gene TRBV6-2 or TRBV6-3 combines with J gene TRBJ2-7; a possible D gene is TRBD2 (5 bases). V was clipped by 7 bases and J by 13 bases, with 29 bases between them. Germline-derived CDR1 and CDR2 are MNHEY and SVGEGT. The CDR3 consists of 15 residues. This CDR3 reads CASTPSGGRSYDHYF. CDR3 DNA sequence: TGTGCCAGCACCCCTTCTGGAGGAAGGTCCTACGATCATTACTTC.

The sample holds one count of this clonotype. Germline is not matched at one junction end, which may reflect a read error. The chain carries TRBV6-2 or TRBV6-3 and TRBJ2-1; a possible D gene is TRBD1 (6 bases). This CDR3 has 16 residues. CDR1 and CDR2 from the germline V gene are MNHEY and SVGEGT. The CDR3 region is CVSSYRVTASYNEQFF. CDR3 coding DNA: TGTGTCAGCAGTTACAGGGTGACGGCCTCCTACAATGAGCAGTTCTTC.

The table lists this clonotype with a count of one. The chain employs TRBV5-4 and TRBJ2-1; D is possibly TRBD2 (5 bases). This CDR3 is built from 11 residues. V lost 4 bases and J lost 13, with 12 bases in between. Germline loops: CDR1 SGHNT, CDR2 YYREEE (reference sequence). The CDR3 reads CASSISVEQFF. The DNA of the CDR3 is TGTGCCAGCAGCATTAGCGTCGAACAGTTCTTC.

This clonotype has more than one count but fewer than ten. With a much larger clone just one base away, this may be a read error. The CDR3, as DNA: TGTGCCAGCAGTTTAAGCGGAGGCCCCCAAGAGACCCAGTACTTC. Its translation is CASSLSGGPQETQYF. The chain has TRBV28 and TRBJ2-5; a weak D match, TRBD2 (5 bases). Trimming removed 2 bases at V and 1 base at J, with 11 bases between. This CDR3 is built from 15 residues. Germline V CDR1 and CDR2: MDHEN, SYDVKM.

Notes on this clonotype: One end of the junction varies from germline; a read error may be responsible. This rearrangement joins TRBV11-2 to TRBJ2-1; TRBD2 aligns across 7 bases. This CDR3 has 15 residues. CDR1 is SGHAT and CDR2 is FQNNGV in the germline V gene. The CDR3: CASKFSGPLDNEQFF. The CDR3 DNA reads TGTGCCAGCAAGTTTAGCGGGCCACTCGACAATGAACAGTTCTTC.